The source of this T cell receptor (beta chain) is a study of T-cell reconstitution after alpha-beta-depleted transplantation in children. Germline CDR1 is SQVTM and CDR2 is ANQGSEA. The CDR3 totals 15 residues. V was cut by 5 bases and J by 4 bases, with 18 bases left in between. This clonotype was seen ten or more times. Its antigen is unidentified. Notes on the study in general: Approximately two months post-transplant, alpha-beta T cells reportedly originated from several hundred expanded graft clones. Some patients showed high day-60 TCRbeta diversity, which derived from surviving recipient T cells and thymic progenitors. Newly produced T cells mostly provided counts and TCRbeta diversity after one year, as hyperexpanded clones declined.

Preparation of the TCRbeta library involved a method that used unique molecular identifiers. TCRdb passed the PCR reads through MiXCR, listing each CDR3 protein once. The sample carries hundreds of thousands of distinct CDR3 sequences, around 13% recorded once. The source is a girl aged 2 to 9 with congenital amegakaryocytic thrombocytopenia, due to receive a stem cell transplant. The V and J genes are TRBV29-1 and TRBJ1-5, with a tentative D call TRBD1 (6 bases). Material: PBMCs, obtained before TCRalphabeta/CD19-depleted stem cell transplant. The CDR3 region has the DNA TGCAGCGTTTCCACAGGGAAAGGGGGAAATCAGCCCCAGCATTTT. Residues: CSVSTGKGGNQPQHF.